These 21 T cell receptor beta chains were all obtained from the same sample, sequenced in a study of shared clonotypes between healthy human individuals. Assay: immunoSEQ multiplex PCR; the TCRdb copy retains only in-frame clones and omits some. The table records about 580,000 clones, roughly 98% of them present only once. Cells designated naive CD8 were CD45RO-negative and were positively selected for CCR7, with terminally differentiated effector memory CD45RA+ cells excluded. The specimen sequenced was naive CD8+ T cells sorted from blood. The receptors stem from a young man in good health.

This rearrangement joins TRBV28 to TRBJ2-1, with 7 bases lining up with TRBD1. J gave up 8 bases and V 4 bases, and 5 bases lay outside the gene matches. This CDR3 has 13 residues. CDR1 is MDHEN, CDR2 SYDVKM, per germline. Written as DNA, the CDR3 is TGTGCCAGCAGTTCCCACAGGGGAGATGAGCAGTTCTTC. This codes for CASSSHRGDEQFF.

The chain carries TRBV7-9 and TRBJ1-1; D perhaps matches TRBD1 (5 bases). Trimming stripped 4 bases from V and 8 bases from J, with 14 bases between. Germline V gives CDR1 SEHNR, CDR2 FQNEAQ (reference sequence). The CDR3 contains 13 residues. Here the CDR3 reads CASSSLPDSEAFF. The CDR3 region has the DNA TGTGCCAGCAGCTCACTTCCTGACAGCGAAGCTTTCTTT. Supplemented by reference TRBV7-9 and TRBJ1-1, the full variable domain reads DTGVSQNPRHKITKRGQNVTFRCDPISEHNRLYWYRQTLGQGPEFLTYFQNEAQLEKSRLLSDRFSAERPKGSFSTLEIQRTEQGDSAMYLCASSSLPDSEAFFGQGTRLTVV.

This clone was recorded only once. This chain connects TRBV4-1 to TRBJ1-5; D gene ambiguous. The CDR3 is made up of 14 amino acids. Trimming cost V 2 bases and J 6 bases, with 11 bases left between them. Germline CDR1 is MGHRA and CDR2 is YSYEKL. CDR3 sequence (DNA): TGCGCCAGCAGCCAACAGGATTTCGGTCAGCCCCAGCATTTT. It is translated as CASSQQDFGQPQHF.

The chain employs TRBV28 and TRBJ1-5, with D unclear. Germline V gives CDR1 MDHEN, CDR2 SYDVKM. Trimming left V 6 bases short and J 0 bases short, with 15 bases between. The CDR3 contains 16 residues. CDR3 sequence reads: CASRLRESPSNQPQHF. DNA for the CDR3: TGTGCCAGCAGACTGAGGGAGTCTCCTAGCAATCAGCCCCAGCATTTT.

Here the CDR3 DNA reads TGTGCCAGCAGCTTTAGGACTAGCGGGAGGACCGGGGAGCTGTTTTTT. This translates into CASSFRTSGRTGELFF. The chain is built from TRBV5-6 and TRBJ2-2, with 14 positions matching TRBD2. Trimming cost V 2 bases and J 5 bases; bases outside gene matches: 2. The germline V gene has CDR1 SGHDT and CDR2 YYEEEE. This CDR3 has 16 amino acids. The full variable domain, completed using reference TRBV5-6 and TRBJ2-2, is DAGVTQSPTHLIKTRGQQVTLRCSPKSGHDTVSWYQQALGQGPQFIFQYYEEEERQRGNFPDRFSGHQFPNYSSELNVNALLLGDSALYLCASSFRTSGRTGELFFGEGSRLTVL.

This clone was picked up one time. The J gene is TRBJ2-7, the V gene TRBV5-1; D gene unclear. Trimming stripped 0 bases from V and 5 bases from J, with 18 bases between. The germline V gene encodes CDR1 SGHRS and CDR2 YFSETQ. The CDR3 is 16 amino acids. The CDR3 coding sequence is TGCGCCAGCAGCTTGGAAGCCGCACGTAGGGCGGACGAGCAGTACTTC. It encodes CASSLEAARRADEQYF.

Note on this clone: Other DNA sequences within the sample encode an identical CDR3. The rearrangement joins TRBV4-1 to TRBJ2-7, with 9 bases matching TRBD2. After removal of 4 bases from V and 0 bases from J, the junction contained 4 bases not matched to a gene. There are 15 residues in the CDR3. Germline assignment: CDR1 MGHRA and CDR2 YSYEKL. CDR3 in amino acids: CASSPTSGSSYEQYF. As DNA, the CDR3 is TGCGCCAGCAGCCCGACTAGCGGTAGCTCCTACGAGCAGTACTTC.

The chain combines TRBV28 with TRBJ2-1, with TRBD1 as a possible D gene (6 bases). CDR3 length: 14 residues. The germline V gene has CDR1 MDHEN and CDR2 SYDVKM. V lost 2 bases to trimming and J lost 6 bases, with 11 bases between them. CDR3: CASSLRQGINEQFF. CDR3 sequence (DNA): TGTGCCAGCAGTTTAAGGCAGGGGATCAATGAGCAGTTCTTC.

This chain uses TRBV2 with TRBJ2-1; 10 bases line up with TRBD2. This CDR3 comprises 16 residues. Germline CDR1 SNHLY, CDR2 FYNNEI. V shed 6 bases, J shed 4 bases, and the junction held 9 bases outside the gene matches. The chain's CDR3 is CASRDPRLAGYNEQFF. The CDR3 DNA sequence: TGTGCCAGCAGGGACCCCCGACTAGCGGGTTACAATGAGCAGTTCTTC.

V gene TRBV27 combines with J gene TRBJ2-7; D unclear. Per germline, CDR1 MNHEY and CDR2 SMNVEV (reference sequence). CDR3 length: 14 residues. The V gene lost 1 base and the J gene lost 0 bases, with 7 bases spanning the gap. The CDR3: CASSLWRNSYEQYF. In DNA form, the CDR3 reads TGTGCCAGCAGTTTATGGCGTAACTCCTACGAGCAGTACTTC.

The count of this clone is one. This chain links TRBV7-9 with TRBJ2-7; D gene uncertain. The germline CDR1 and CDR2 sequences are SEHNR and FQNEAQ (reference sequence). The CDR3 is 14 residues long. V was clipped by 4 bases and J by 3 bases, with 13 bases between them. The CDR3 here is CASSSTWAGYEQYF. CDR3 nucleotides: TGTGCCAGCAGCTCGACCTGGGCCGGCTACGAGCAGTACTTC.

The J gene is TRBJ2-7, the V gene TRBV7-9; 12 nucleotides align to TRBD2. V lost 5 bases and J lost 2; bases outside the gene matches: 7. The CDR3 loop spans 16 amino acids. CDR1 SEHNR and CDR2 FQNEAQ come from the germline V gene (reference sequence). The CDR3 sequence: CASSRTSGRHPYEQYF. The DNA of the CDR3 is TGTGCCAGCAGCCGCACTAGCGGGAGGCACCCCTACGAGCAGTACTTC.

This clone was picked up a small number of times. The chain uses TRBV9 and TRBJ2-2, with D possibly being TRBD1 (6 bases). This CDR3 spans 15 amino acids. From germline, CDR1 is SGDLS and CDR2 YYNGEE. V lost 3 bases, J lost 3 bases, and 12 bases lay in between. The CDR3, as DNA: TGTGCCAGCAGCGGAGACAGGAGGCACACCGGGGAGCTGTTTTTT. It translates to CASSGDRRHTGELFF.

With respect to this clone: Germline is not matched at one junction end, which may reflect a read error. The gene calls are TRBV7-7 and TRBJ2-3, with 9 bases that match TRBD2. Per germline, CDR1 SSHAT and CDR2 FNYEAQ (reference sequence). CDR3 length: 15 amino acids. The CDR3 protein is CASSLAGTSTDTQYF. In DNA, the CDR3 is TGTGCCAGCAGCCTAGCGGGGACAAGCACAGATACGCAGTATTTT.

The rearrangement uses TRBV7-9 and TRBJ2-1, with 8 bases aligning to TRBD1. The V gene's germline CDR1 is SEHNR and CDR2 FQNEAQ (reference sequence). Unmatched junction bases numbered 4, after V lost 4 bases and J lost 5 bases. The CDR3 runs 14 residues. CDR3 in amino acids: CASSSGQGHNEQFF. The CDR3 DNA sequence: TGTGCCAGCAGCTCTGGACAGGGTCACAATGAGCAGTTCTTC.

The V call is TRBV13, the J call TRBJ2-7, with D perhaps matching TRBD2 (6 bases). Trimming took 5 bases from V and 2 from J, leaving 13 bases between them. Looked up from germline, CDR1 is PRHDT and CDR2 is FYEKMQ (reference sequence). This CDR3 region has 14 residues. The CDR3 is CASSPIAAPYEQYF. CDR3 nucleotide sequence: TGTGCCAGCAGCCCAATAGCGGCACCCTACGAGCAGTACTTC. The whole variable domain, filled in from reference TRBV13 and TRBJ2-7, reads AAGVIQSPRHLIKEKRETATLKCYPIPRHDTVYWYQQGPGQDPQFLISFYEKMQSDKGSIPDRFSAQQFSDYHSELNMSSLELGDSALYFCASSPIAAPYEQYFGPGTRLTVT.

As to this clone: One end of the junction fails to match germline, which may point to a read error. The J gene is TRBJ2-3, the V gene TRBV7-7; D remains unclear. The germline V gene encodes CDR1 SSHAT and CDR2 FNYEAQ (reference sequence). The CDR3 length is 15 residues. CDR3 sequence: CASSLTPSGTDTQYF. Written as DNA, the CDR3 is TGTGCTAGCAGCTTAACGCCTTCGGGCACAGATACGCAGTATTTT.

The V and J genes are TRBV28 and TRBJ2-1; maybe TRBD2 (6 bases). Trimming pared 4 bases from V and 9 bases from J, leaving 28 bases between. This CDR3 comprises 18 residues. Germline CDR1 reads MDHEN; CDR2 reads SYDVKM. CDR3 residues: CASSSPFGGKYLGVEQFF. In DNA form, the CDR3 reads TGTGCCAGCAGTTCCCCCTTTGGCGGGAAGTACCTCGGGGTTGAGCAGTTCTTC.

The chain is built from TRBV28 and TRBJ2-7, with a possible D match to TRBD2 (5 bases). Germline V CDR1 and CDR2: MDHEN, SYDVKM. The CDR3 consists of 13 residues. V lost 3 bases and J 0 bases, leaving 6 bases between the germline ends. Here the CDR3 reads CASSLRVSYEQYF. DNA for the CDR3: TGTGCCAGCAGTTTGCGGGTCTCCTACGAGCAGTACTTC. The full variable domain, in which reference TRBV28 and TRBJ2-7 provide the parts outside the CDR3, is DVKVTQSSRYLVKRTGEKVFLECVQDMDHENMFWYRQDPGLGLRLIYFSYDVKMKEKGDIPEGYSVSREKKERFSLILESASTNQTSMYLCASSLRVSYEQYFGPGTRLTVT.

The rearrangement joins TRBV6-1 to TRBJ2-2, with D uncertain. The V gene's germline CDR1 is MNHNS and CDR2 SASEGT. This CDR3 region has 14 residues. The V end was cut by 6 bases, the J end by 1 base, with 9 bases between. The CDR3 DNA reads as TGTGCCAGCAGGCCGGGCCTGAACACCGGGGAGCTGTTTTTT. Translated: CASRPGLNTGELFF.

The table lists this clone with a count of one. This sequence joins TRBV7-6 and TRBJ2-7, with no clear D. V was cut by 3 bases and J by 3 bases, with 12 bases left in between. Germline V lookup: CDR1 SGHVS, CDR2 FNYEAQ. The CDR3 runs 14 residues. As DNA, the CDR3 is TGTGCCAGCAGCTTCCAGGACGAGGACTACGAGCAGTACTTC. It yields the protein CASSFQDEDYEQYF.